This TCR beta chain stems from a study of cytomegalovirus exposure and HLA in healthy donors. The CDR3 is 15 residues long. V gave up 5 bases and J gave up 3 bases; unmatched junction bases: 6. Germline lookup yields CDR1 SGHRS and CDR2 YFSETQ. It was with 60 Vbeta and 13 Jbeta primers that the PCR ran. Here immunoSEQ multiplex PCR was the method, and the copy in TCRdb shows in-frame clones only, minus some. The sample includes some 150,000 clones, 64% of them seen just once. The sequence was collected from a woman in her twenties or thirties in good health and CMV-seropositive. The chain is built from TRBV5-1 and TRBJ2-3, with TRBD1 identical over 10 bases. Sample: PBMCs. The CDR3 DNA sequence: TGCGCCAGCAGTCGGGACAGGGGAAAGACAGATACGCAGTATTTT. Its protein is CASSRDRGKTDTQYF.